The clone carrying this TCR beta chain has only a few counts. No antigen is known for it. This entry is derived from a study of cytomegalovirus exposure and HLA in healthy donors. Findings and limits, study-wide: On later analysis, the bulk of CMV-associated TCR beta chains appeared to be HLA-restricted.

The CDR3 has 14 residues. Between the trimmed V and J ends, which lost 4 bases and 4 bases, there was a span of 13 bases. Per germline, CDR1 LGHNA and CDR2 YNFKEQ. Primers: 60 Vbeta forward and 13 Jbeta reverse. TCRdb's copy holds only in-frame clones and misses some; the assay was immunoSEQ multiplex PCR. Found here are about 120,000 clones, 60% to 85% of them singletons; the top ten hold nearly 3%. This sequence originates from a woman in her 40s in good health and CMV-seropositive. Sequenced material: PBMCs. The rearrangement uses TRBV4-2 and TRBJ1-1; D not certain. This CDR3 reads CASSLTLLVTEAFF. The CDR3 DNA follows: TGTGCCAGCAGCCTCACTCTATTAGTCACTGAAGCTTTCTTT.